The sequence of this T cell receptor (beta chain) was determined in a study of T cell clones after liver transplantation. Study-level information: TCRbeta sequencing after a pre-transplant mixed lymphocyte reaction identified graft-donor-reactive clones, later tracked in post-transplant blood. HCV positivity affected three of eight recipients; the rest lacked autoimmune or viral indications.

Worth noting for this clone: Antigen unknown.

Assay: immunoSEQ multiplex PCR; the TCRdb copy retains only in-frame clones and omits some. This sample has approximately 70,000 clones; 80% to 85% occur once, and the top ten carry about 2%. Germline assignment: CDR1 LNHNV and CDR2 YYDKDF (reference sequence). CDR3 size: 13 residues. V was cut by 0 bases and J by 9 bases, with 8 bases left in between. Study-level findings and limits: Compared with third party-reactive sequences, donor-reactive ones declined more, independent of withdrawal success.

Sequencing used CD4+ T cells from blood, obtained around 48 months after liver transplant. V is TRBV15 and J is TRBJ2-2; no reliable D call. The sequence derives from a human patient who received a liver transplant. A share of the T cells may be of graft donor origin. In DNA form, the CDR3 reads TGTGCCACCAGCAGAGACCGGTTGAGGGAGCTGTTTTTT. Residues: CATSRDRLRELFF. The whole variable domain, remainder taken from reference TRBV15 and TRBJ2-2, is DAMVIQNPRYQVTQFGKPVTLSCSQTLNHNVMYWYQQKSSQAPKLLFHYYDKDFNNEADTPDNFQSRRPNTSFCFLDIRSPGLGDTAMYLCATSRDRLRELFFGEGSRLTVL.